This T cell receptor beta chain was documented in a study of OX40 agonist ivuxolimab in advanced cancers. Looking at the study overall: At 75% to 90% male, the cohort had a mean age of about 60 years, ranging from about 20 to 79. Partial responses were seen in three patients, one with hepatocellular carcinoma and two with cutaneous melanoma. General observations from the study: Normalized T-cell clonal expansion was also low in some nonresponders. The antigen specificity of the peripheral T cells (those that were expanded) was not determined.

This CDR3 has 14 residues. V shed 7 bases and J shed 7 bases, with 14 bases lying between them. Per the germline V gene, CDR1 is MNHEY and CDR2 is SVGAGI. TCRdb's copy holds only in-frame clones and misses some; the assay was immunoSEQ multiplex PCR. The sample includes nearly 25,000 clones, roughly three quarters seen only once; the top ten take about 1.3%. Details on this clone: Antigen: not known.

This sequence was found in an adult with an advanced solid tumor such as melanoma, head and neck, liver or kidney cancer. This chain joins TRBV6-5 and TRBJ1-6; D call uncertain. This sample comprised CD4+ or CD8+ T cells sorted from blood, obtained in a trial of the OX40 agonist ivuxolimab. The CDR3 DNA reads TGTGCCAGCACCCAAAGGGTCGGCAATTCACCCCTCCACTTT. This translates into CASTQRVGNSPLHF.